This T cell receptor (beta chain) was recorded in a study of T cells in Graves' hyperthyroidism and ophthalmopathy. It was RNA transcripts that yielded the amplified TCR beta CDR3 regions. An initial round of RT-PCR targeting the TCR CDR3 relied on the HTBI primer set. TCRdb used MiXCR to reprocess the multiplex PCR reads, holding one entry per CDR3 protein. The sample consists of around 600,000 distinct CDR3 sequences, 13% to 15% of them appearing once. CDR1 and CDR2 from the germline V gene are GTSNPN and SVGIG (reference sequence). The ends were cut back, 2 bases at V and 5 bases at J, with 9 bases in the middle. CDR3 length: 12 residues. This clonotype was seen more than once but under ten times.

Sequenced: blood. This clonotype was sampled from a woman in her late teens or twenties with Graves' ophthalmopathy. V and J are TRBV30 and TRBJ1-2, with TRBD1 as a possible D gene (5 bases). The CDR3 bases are TGTGCCTGGAGTCCGGGGGGTTATGGCTACACCTTC. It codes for CAWSPGGYGYTF.